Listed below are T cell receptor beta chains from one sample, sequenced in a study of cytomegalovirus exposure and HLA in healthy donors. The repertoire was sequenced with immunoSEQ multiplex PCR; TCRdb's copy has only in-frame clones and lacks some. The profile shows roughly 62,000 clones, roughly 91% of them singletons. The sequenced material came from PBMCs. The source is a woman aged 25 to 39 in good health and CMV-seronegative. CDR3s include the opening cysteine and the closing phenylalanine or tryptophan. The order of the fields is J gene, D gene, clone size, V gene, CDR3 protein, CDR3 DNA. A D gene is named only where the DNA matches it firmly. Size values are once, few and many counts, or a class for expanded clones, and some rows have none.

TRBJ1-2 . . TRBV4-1 CASSPTLAETRNYGYTF TGCGCCAGCAGCCCGACTTTGGCGGAAACCCGAAACTATGGCTACACCTTC
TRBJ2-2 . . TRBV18 CASSPLIEQVPGELFF TGTGCCAGCTCACCACTAATAGAGCAAGTTCCCGGGGAGCTGTTTTTT
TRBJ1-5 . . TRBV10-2 CASSETLAAYQPQHF TGCGCCAGCAGTGAGACCCTGGCAGCGTATCAGCCCCAGCATTTT
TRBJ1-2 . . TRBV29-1 CSVDLLDYGYTF TGCAGCGTTGACTTATTAGACTATGGCTACACCTTC
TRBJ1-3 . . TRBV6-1 CASIADSHSGNTIYF TGTGCCAGCATCGCGGACAGCCACTCTGGAAACACCATATATTTT
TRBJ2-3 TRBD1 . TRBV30 CAWRGQGLNTQYF TGTGCCTGGAGGGGACAGGGTCTAAATACGCAGTATTTT
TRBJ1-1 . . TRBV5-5 CASSFLFEAFF TGTGCCAGCAGCTTTCTCTTTGAAGCTTTCTTT
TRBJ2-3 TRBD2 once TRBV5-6 CASSLYGAGAFADTQYF TGTGCCAGCAGCTTGTATGGGGCGGGAGCCTTCGCAGATACGCAGTATTTT
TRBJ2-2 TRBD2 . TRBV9 CASSVEAGGTSGRANTGELFF TGTGCCAGCAGCGTAGAGGCTGGGGGTACTAGCGGGAGGGCGAACACCGGGGAGCTGTTTTTT
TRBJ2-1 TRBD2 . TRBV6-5 CASSYSGGGEQFF TGTGCCAGCAGTTACTCTGGGGGAGGGGAGCAGTTCTTC
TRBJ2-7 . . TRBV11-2 CASSPSTGYYEQYF TGTGCCAGCAGCCCCAGCACGGGGTACTACGAGCAGTACTTC
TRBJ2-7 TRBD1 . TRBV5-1 CASSLGAGGSYEQYF TGCGCCAGCAGCTTGGGGGCAGGGGGCTCATACGAGCAGTACTTC
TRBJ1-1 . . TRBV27 CASSRGMNTEAFF TGTGCCAGCAGCAGGGGCATGAACACTGAAGCTTTCTTT
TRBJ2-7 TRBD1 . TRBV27 CASSYSGRDSPLSYEQYF TGTGCCAGCAGTTACTCTGGTAGGGACAGTCCCCTTTCGTACGAGCAGTACTTC
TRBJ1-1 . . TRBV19 CASRTGGNTEAFF TGTGCCAGTAGGACGGGAGGGAACACTGAAGCTTTCTTT
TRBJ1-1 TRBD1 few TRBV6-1 CASSEVWGDRGSTEAFF TGTGCCAGCAGTGAAGTTTGGGGGGACAGGGGGTCGACTGAAGCTTTCTTT
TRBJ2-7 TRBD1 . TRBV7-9 CASSFVRDRLSF TGTGCCAGCAGCTTCGTACGGGACAGACTATCCTTC
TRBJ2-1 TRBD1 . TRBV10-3 CAISERGQGVDEQFF TGTGCCATCAGTGAGAGGGGACAGGGGGTGGATGAGCAGTTCTTC
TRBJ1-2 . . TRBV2 CASSLGGDYGYTF TGTGCCAGCAGCCTGGGGGGAGACTATGGCTACACCTTC
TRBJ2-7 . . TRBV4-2 CASSPELGHSYEQYF TGTGCCAGCAGCCCCGAGCTGGGACACTCCTACGAGCAGTACTTC
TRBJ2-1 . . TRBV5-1 CASSLGLGARAQYNEQFF TGCGCCAGCAGCTTGGGTCTGGGGGCCCGAGCCCAATACAATGAGCAGTTCTTC
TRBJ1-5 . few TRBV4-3 CASSQDLAGPSQPQHF TGCGCCAGCAGCCAAGATCTGGCAGGGCCCTCTCAGCCCCAGCATTTT
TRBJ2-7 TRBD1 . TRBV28 CASSLMGQGYEQYF TGTGCCAGCAGTTTAATGGGACAGGGGTACGAGCAGTACTTC
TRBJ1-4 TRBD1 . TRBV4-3 CASSQGKRQGDEKLFF TGCGCCAGCAGCCAAGGGAAGAGACAGGGGGACGAAAAACTGTTTTTT
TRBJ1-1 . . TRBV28 CASSLRGTGEAFF TGTGCCAGCAGTTTAAGGGGAACGGGTGAAGCTTTCTTT
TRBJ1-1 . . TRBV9 CASRREGSQAFF TGTGCCAGCAGAAGGGAGGGAAGCCAAGCTTTCTTT
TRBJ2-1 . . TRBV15 CATSTGTGLGLAITYNEQFF TGTGCCACCAGCACCGGAACCGGACTCGGTCTAGCGATCACCTACAATGAGCAGTTCTTC
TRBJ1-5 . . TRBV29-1 CSVDLGGSQPQHF TGCAGCGTTGATTTAGGGGGTAGTCAGCCCCAGCATTTT
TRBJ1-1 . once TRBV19 CASSIGLREAFF TGTGCCAGTAGTATAGGCCTGAGAGAAGCTTTCTTT
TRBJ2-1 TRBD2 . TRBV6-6 CASSSGLAGVGNEQFF TGTGCCAGCAGCTCCGGACTAGCGGGAGTGGGCAATGAGCAGTTCTTC
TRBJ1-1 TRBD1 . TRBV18 CASSPGQMNTEAFF TGTGCCAGCTCACCGGGACAGATGAACACTGAAGCTTTCTTT
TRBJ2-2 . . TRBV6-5 CASRSIGELFF TGTGCCAGCAGGAGTATCGGGGAGCTGTTTTTT
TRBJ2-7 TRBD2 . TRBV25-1 CASSPTWAGDTYEQYF TGTGCCAGCAGTCCAACCTGGGCGGGAGACACCTACGAGCAGTACTTC
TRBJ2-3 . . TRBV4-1 CASSQASTDTQYF TGCGCCAGCAGCCAAGCTAGCACAGATACGCAGTATTTT
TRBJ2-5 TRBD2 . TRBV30 CAWVLAGVETQYF TGTGCCTGGGTACTAGCGGGAGTAGAGACCCAGTACTTC
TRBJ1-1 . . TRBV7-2 CASSLETRRSNTEAFF TGTGCCAGCAGCTTAGAAACCCGGCGGTCAAACACTGAAGCTTTCTTT
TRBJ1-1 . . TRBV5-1 CASGEAINTEAFF TGCGCCAGCGGGGAGGCTATTAACACTGAAGCTTTCTTT
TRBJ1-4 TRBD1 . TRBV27 CASSGTASNEKLFF TGTGCCAGCAGTGGGACAGCTAGCAATGAAAAACTGTTTTTT
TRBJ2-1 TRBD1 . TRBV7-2 CASSSGQGGYNEQFF TGTGCCAGCAGCTCTGGACAGGGGGGGTACAATGAGCAGTTCTTC
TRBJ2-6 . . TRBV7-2 CASSLVWSSGANVLTF TGTGCCAGCAGCTTAGTGTGGAGCTCTGGGGCCAACGTCCTGACTTTC
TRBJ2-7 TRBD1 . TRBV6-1 CASRNPGTGVYEQYF TGTGCCAGCAGGAATCCCGGGACAGGGGTTTACGAGCAGTACTTC
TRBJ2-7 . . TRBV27 CASSSRYGEYEQYF TGTGCCAGCAGTAGCCGTTACGGGGAATACGAGCAGTACTTC
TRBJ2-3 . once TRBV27 CASSLYQASTDTQYF TGTGCCAGCAGTTTATATCAGGCTAGCACAGATACGCAGTATTTT
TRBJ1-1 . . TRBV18 CASSPKVQGNTEAFF TGTGCCAGCTCACCAAAAGTCCAGGGGAACACTGAAGCTTTCTTT
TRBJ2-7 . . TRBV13 CASSLVTYEQYF TGTGCCAGCAGCCTAGTCACCTACGAGCAGTACTTC
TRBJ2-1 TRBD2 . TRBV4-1 CASSQASAAGGPIEQFF TGCGCCAGCAGCCAAGCATCGGCGGCGGGAGGGCCGATTGAGCAGTTCTTC
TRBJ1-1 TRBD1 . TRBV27 CASSLQGATRAFF TGTGCCAGCAGTCTACAGGGGGCGACAAGAGCTTTCTTT
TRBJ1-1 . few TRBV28 CATRTGPYPGAFF TGTGCAACAAGAACCGGTCCGTACCCCGGGGCTTTCTTT
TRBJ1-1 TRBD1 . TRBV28 CASSRRQGYLFSEAFF TGTGCCAGCAGTCGTCGACAGGGTTATTTATTCAGTGAAGCTTTCTTT
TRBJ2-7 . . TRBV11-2 CASSSRGGNYEQYF TGTGCCAGCAGCTCCCGTGGCGGGAACTACGAGCAGTACTTC
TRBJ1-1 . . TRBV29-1 CSVDRAYTEAFF TGCAGCGTTGACAGGGCGTACACTGAAGCTTTCTTT
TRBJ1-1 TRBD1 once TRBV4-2 CASRTGGNTEAFF TGTGCCAGCAGAACAGGGGGTAACACTGAAGCTTTCTTT
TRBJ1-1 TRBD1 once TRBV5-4 CASSTEGQGGTFF TGTGCCAGCAGCACCGAGGGACAGGGGGGAACTTTCTTT
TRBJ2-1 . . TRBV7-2 CASGNYKYNEQFF TGTGCCAGCGGTAATTACAAGTACAATGAGCAGTTCTTC
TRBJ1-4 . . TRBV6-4 CASSDSCWGHNEKLFF TGTGCCAGCAGTGACTCTTGCTGGGGCCATAATGAAAAACTGTTTTTT
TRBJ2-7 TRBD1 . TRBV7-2 CASSLSQWTGLTYEQYF TGTGCCAGCAGCTTAAGTCAATGGACAGGGCTAACCTACGAGCAGTACTTC
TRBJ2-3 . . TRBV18 CASSELGHGTDTQYF TGTGCCAGCTCCGAGCTGGGACACGGCACAGATACGCAGTATTTT
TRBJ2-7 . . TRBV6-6 CASSYDGEQYF TGTGCCAGCAGTTACGACGGGGAGCAGTACTTC